Following are 11 T cell receptor beta chains from one sample sequenced in a study of beta chain features in type 1 diabetes (dated by TCRdb to the late 2010s). The protocol used for the library was the immunoSEQ multiplex PCR assay. All of the isolated RNA was reverse transcribed with the High Capacity cDNA Reverse Transcription Kit, so expressed TCRB transcripts were sequenced. The table was pulled from immuneACCESS by TCRdb, which kept in-frame rearrangements only. Such tables lose some clones; where checked, under half of the loss comes from unresolved V genes, and the rest has no known cause. The sample includes about 340,000 clones, with 6.5% to 10% observed a single time. The ten largest clones add up to approximately 0.47% of the sample. Sequencing used central memory CD4+ T cells from blood. The receptors originated from a woman aged 18-29 years in good health.

This clone was observed a few times. In DNA form, the CDR3 reads TGTGCCAGCAGCAGGAGACAGGGAGGGAACTATGGCTACACCTTC. It codes for CASSRRQGGNYGYTF. The chain carries TRBV21-1 and TRBJ1-2. TRBV21-1 is a pseudogene segment. CDR3 size: 15 residues.

This clone was seen repeatedly, ten times or more. This chain connects TRBV10-3 to TRBJ2-5; the D gene could be TRBD1 or TRBD2 (5 bases each). Deletions cut 6 bases from V and 5 bases from J, with 13 bases between. The CDR3 is made up of 13 amino acids. Germline CDR1 and CDR2: ENHRY and SYGVKD. The CDR3 sequence is CAISVGGIETQYF. The CDR3 nucleotides are TGTGCCATCAGCGTTGGGGGTATCGAGACCCAGTACTTC.

There are a few counts of this clone. V and J are TRBV7-3 and TRBJ2-5; D unclear. There are 13 residues in the CDR3. Trimming stripped 3 bases from V and 5 bases from J, with 10 bases between. The germline CDR1 and CDR2 sequences are SGHTA and FQGTGA. The CDR3 spells CASSFSRGETQYF. CDR3 bases: TGTGCCAGCAGCTTCAGCCGTGGGGAGACCCAGTACTTC.

This clone was seen only a few times. This chain joins TRBV6-5 and TRBJ1-4; tentative D call: TRBD1 (6 bases). The CDR3 is 14 amino acids. Trimming took off 8 bases at V and 7 bases at J, with 17 bases between the two ends. Germline V gene lookup returns CDR1 MNHEY and CDR2 SVGAGI. CDR3 bases: TGTGCCAGCGGTGAGACAGGCGGGGGTGAAAAACTGTTTTTT. This codes for CASGETGGGEKLFF.

This clone was detected only a few times. V is TRBV5-1 and J is TRBJ2-3; D not certain. Germline V gene data show CDR1 as SGHRS and CDR2 as YFSETQ. The CDR3 is made up of 14 amino acids. V gave up 0 bases and J gave up 4 bases, with 9 bases separating them. The CDR3 nucleotides are TGCGCCAGCAGCTTGGATGTTAGCCCAGATACGCAGTATTTT. Amino acids: CASSLDVSPDTQYF. The variable domain in full, with the rest retrieved from reference TRBV5-1 and TRBJ2-3, is KAGVTQTPRYLIKTRGQQVTLSCSPISGHRSVSWYQQTPGQGLQFLFEYFSETQRNKGNFPGRFSGRQFSNSRSEMNVSTLELGDSALYLCASSLDVSPDTQYFGPGTRLTVL.

The rearrangement links TRBV7-9 to TRBJ2-7; either TRBD1 or TRBD2 may supply D (5 bases each). The length of the CDR3 is 14 residues. Germline V gene lookup returns CDR1 SEHNR and CDR2 FQNEAQ (reference sequence). V shed 7 bases and J shed 3 bases, with 16 bases lying between them. The CDR3 here is CASNGAHELYEQYF. The CDR3 DNA is TGTGCCAGCAACGGGGCCCATGAACTCTACGAGCAGTACTTC.

The chain couples TRBV25-1 to TRBJ1-1; D not resolved. Germline lookup yields CDR1 MGHDK and CDR2 SYGVNS. The CDR3 is made up of 11 amino acids. V lost 10 bases to trimming and J lost 6 bases, with 12 bases between them. This CDR3 reads CATHRGAEAFF. CDR3 DNA: TGTGCCACCCATCGGGGAGCTGAAGCTTTCTTT.

This clone has a handful of counts. The CDR3 bases are TGTGCCAGCAGCCAAGACGGCCCGCAACTGTTTTTT. This codes for CASSQDGPQLFF. The V call is TRBV14, the J call TRBJ1-4; the D is unclear. Germline lookup yields CDR1 SGHDN and CDR2 FVKESK. This CDR3 has 12 residues. Trimming left V 0 bases short and J 12 bases short, with 8 bases between.

The J gene is TRBJ2-2, the V gene TRBV9; 7 positions match TRBD1. The CDR3 loop spans 16 amino acids. The trim removed 4 bases at V and 0 bases at J, leaving 6 bases unmatched. Germline CDR1 is SGDLS and CDR2 is YYNGEE. In DNA form, the CDR3 reads TGTGCCAGCAGCACCTCCGGGACAGCGAACACCGGGGAGCTGTTTTTT. This translates into CASSTSGTANTGELFF.

The chain couples TRBV6-5 to TRBJ2-1; D unresolved. The CDR3 runs 11 residues. Germline V lookup: CDR1 MNHEY, CDR2 SVGAGI. V shed 2 bases and J shed 6 bases, with 2 bases lying between them. The CDR3: CASSYTNEQFF. The CDR3, as DNA: TGTGCCAGCAGTTACACCAATGAGCAGTTCTTC.

This clone appeared a few times. The V call is TRBV11-2, the J call TRBJ1-4; perhaps TRBD1 as D (5 bases). Germline lookup yields CDR1 SGHAT and CDR2 FQNNGV. There are 16 residues in the CDR3. V lost 3 bases, J lost 7 bases, and 18 bases lay in between. CDR3 loop: CASSLYGTMQGEKLFF. The CDR3 DNA is TGTGCCAGCAGCTTGTATGGGACTATGCAGGGTGAAAAACTGTTTTTT.